The next 23 T cell receptor beta chains were all read from a single sample in a study of shared clonotypes between healthy human individuals. Measured with immunoSEQ multiplex PCR; TCRdb has only the in-frame clones, and not every one. Of about 490,000 clones in the sample, 76% were seen once. The sample consisted of PBMCs. Receptor source: a woman in her thirties or forties in good health. Some clones in this sample may be carry-over from other donors' samples.

As concerns this clone: A much bigger clone sits one base away, suggesting this may be a read error. Other DNA sequences in the sample encode the same CDR3. This sequence joins TRBV29-1 and TRBJ2-5; D may be TRBD1 (6 bases). Germline CDR1 is SQVTM and CDR2 is ANQGSEA. CDR3 length equals 13 residues. Trimming pared 5 bases from V and 5 bases from J, leaving 15 bases between. CDR3: CSVTTGGEETQYF. CDR3 in DNA: TGCAGCGTTACGACAGGAGGAGAGGAGACCCAGTACTTC.

This clone was counted between two and nine times. The V call is TRBV4-2, the J call TRBJ2-1, with D possibly matching TRBD2 (7 bases). Trimming removed 4 bases at V and 6 bases at J, with 22 bases between. CDR3 length: 17 residues. CDR1 and CDR2 (germline): LGHNA, YNFKEQ. CDR3 region: CASSPSRGVGLGNEQFF. The CDR3 coding sequence is TGTGCCAGCAGCCCATCCAGGGGAGTAGGACTAGGCAATGAGCAGTTCTTC.

The chain employs TRBV6-1 and TRBJ1-3; tentative D call: TRBD1 (5 bases). The CDR3 loop spans 16 amino acids. CDR1 is MNHNS, CDR2 SASEGT, per germline. V was shortened by 4 bases and J by 4 bases, with 17 bases between the two germline ends. The CDR3 coding sequence is TGTGCCAGCAGTGTTTCGGGGACTCTCATAGGAAACACCATATATTTT. Translation: CASSVSGTLIGNTIYF.

This clone occurred many times. The rearrangement uses TRBV6-5 and TRBJ1-6; 7 bases fit TRBD1. CDR3 size: 14 residues. Germline CDR1 MNHEY, CDR2 SVGAGI. J lost 8 bases, V lost 5 bases, and 6 bases had no gene match. The CDR3 is CASSKQGRDSPLHF. CDR3 coding DNA: TGTGCCAGCAGTAAACAGGGGCGGGATTCACCCCTCCACTTT.

V gene TRBV7-9 combines with J gene TRBJ2-3, with 16 bases fitting TRBD2. The germline gives CDR1 SEHNR, CDR2 FQNEAQ (reference sequence). This CDR3 comprises 16 residues. Trimming cost V 6 bases and J 4 bases; bases outside gene matches: 4. CDR3: CASRGTSGRAADTQYF. For the CDR3, the DNA is TGTGCCAGCAGGGGGACTAGCGGGAGGGCCGCAGATACGCAGTATTTT.

This chain links TRBV7-8 with TRBJ1-2, with TRBD1 matching over 9 bases. The germline CDR1 and CDR2 sequences are SGHVS and FQNEAQ. The J segment lost 7 bases and the V segment lost 0 bases, leaving 6 bases of the junction unmatched. CDR3 length equals 15 residues. The CDR3: CASSLALQGAGGYTF. The CDR3 DNA follows: TGTGCCAGCAGCTTAGCCCTACAGGGGGCGGGTGGCTACACCTTC.

V is TRBV29-1 and J is TRBJ2-6; the D is unclear. This CDR3 comprises 14 residues. Trimming took 6 bases from V and 0 from J, leaving 9 bases between them. Germline V lookup: CDR1 SQVTM, CDR2 ANQGSEA. The CDR3 region has the DNA TGCAGCGTATCCGGCCTCTCTGGGGCCAACGTCCTGACTTTC. Translated: CSVSGLSGANVLTF. Combining the CDR3 with reference TRBV29-1 and TRBJ2-6 gives the whole variable domain SAVISQKPSRDICQRGTSLTIQCQVDSQVTMMFWYRQQPGQSLTLIATANQGSEATYESGFVIDKFPISRPNLTFSTLTVSNMSPEDSSIYLCSVSGLSGANVLTFGAGSRLTVL.

The V and J genes are TRBV7-2 and TRBJ1-2, with D maybe TRBD1 (6 bases). This CDR3 comprises 15 residues. V lost 7 bases to trimming and J lost 8 bases, with 23 bases between them. Per the germline V gene, CDR1 is SGHTA and CDR2 is FQGNSA. The CDR3 bases are TGTGCCAGCATCAATGGGGAGGGGGGCGTCCGCGGCTACACCTTC. As protein: CASINGEGGVRGYTF.

There are a few counts of this clone. The V call is TRBV4-1, the J call TRBJ2-5; D tentatively fits TRBD1 or TRBD2 (5 bases each). The J call may be in error: the DNA end matches TRBJ2-7 better. CDR3 length: 16 amino acids. Germline V CDR1 and CDR2: MGHRA, YSYEKL. Here the CDR3 reads CASSQDYGDGTYEQYF. DNA of the CDR3: TGCGCCAGCAGCCAAGACTATGGGGACGGTACCTACGAGCAGTACTTC.

This clone showed up just once. V usage is TRBV18 and J usage is TRBJ1-5; D is unresolved. Trimming pared 6 bases from V and 5 bases from J, leaving 11 bases between. The germline V gene has CDR1 KGHSH and CDR2 LQKENI. CDR3 length: 13 amino acids. The chain's CDR3 is CASSPDGHQPQHF. CDR3 DNA sequence: TGTGCCAGCTCCCCCGACGGACATCAGCCCCAGCATTTT.

The chain uses TRBV15 and TRBJ2-5; tentative D call: TRBD1 (8 bases). This CDR3 is 16 amino acids long. Trimming stripped 5 bases from V and 5 bases from J, with 21 bases between. CDR1 LNHNV and CDR2 YYDKDF come from the germline V gene (reference sequence). The CDR3 sequence: CATSGDDRGLSETQYF. DNA of the CDR3: TGTGCCACCAGCGGCGACGACAGGGGACTATCGGAGACCCAGTACTTC.

The chain has TRBV6-1 and TRBJ2-7, with 12 bases fitting TRBD1. The germline V gene encodes CDR1 MNHNS and CDR2 SASEGT. The CDR3 is 14 amino acids. J gave up 6 bases and V 6 bases, and 6 bases lay outside the gene matches. CDR3 loop: CASRGTGGVFEQYF. Here the CDR3 DNA reads TGTGCCAGCAGAGGGACAGGGGGCGTCTTCGAGCAGTACTTC.

The chain joins TRBV2 to TRBJ2-5; TRBD2 agrees at 8 bases. This CDR3 spans 12 amino acids. Germline values: CDR1 SNHLY, CDR2 FYNNEI. With 5 bases clipped from V and 6 bases from J, the junction kept 2 bases outside the gene matches. DNA for the CDR3: TGTGCCAGCAGTACTAGCGGACAGACCCAGTACTTC. Its protein product is CASSTSGQTQYF.

This clone has a handful of counts. This chain connects TRBV6-1 to TRBJ1-1; possibly TRBD1 for D (6 bases). CDR3 length equals 13 residues. V was trimmed by 6 bases and J by 3 bases, leaving 11 bases between them. CDR1 and CDR2 (germline): MNHNS, SASEGT. CDR3 DNA: TGTGCCAGCAGGGACAGAAGGTACACTGAAGCTTTCTTT. Its translation is CASRDRRYTEAFF.

The rearrangement uses TRBV6-1 and TRBJ2-7; D not resolved. Per the germline V gene, CDR1 is MNHNS and CDR2 is SASEGT. The CDR3 is made up of 13 amino acids. V shed 7 bases and J shed 3 bases, with 13 bases lying between them. As DNA, the CDR3 is TGTGCCAGCACCTCACCGCCGGTCTACGAGCAGTACTTC. It is translated as CASTSPPVYEQYF.

The rearrangement uses TRBV5-4 and TRBJ2-2, with 7 bases identical to TRBD2. Germline CDR1 SGHNT, CDR2 YYREEE (reference sequence). V dropped 4 bases and J dropped 0; count of bases not matched to a gene: 6. The CDR3 runs 16 residues. The CDR3 region has the DNA TGTGCCAGCAGCCAAGATGCGGGAGCGAACACCGGGGAGCTGTTTTTT. Its protein is CASSQDAGANTGELFF.

To note about this clone: Other DNA variants within this sample encode the same CDR3. The rearrangement links TRBV7-2 to TRBJ2-5; D is possibly TRBD2 (6 bases). In germline, CDR1 is SGHTA, CDR2 FQGNSA. The V end lost 0 bases, the J end lost 5 bases, and 7 bases lay between the germline ends. This CDR3 is 13 amino acids long. The CDR3 nucleotides read TGTGCCAGCAGCTTAGCCCGGGGGGAGACCCAGTACTTC. Protein product: CASSLARGETQYF.

The chain combines TRBV2 with TRBJ2-7, with TRBD2 matching over 9 bases. The V gene end was trimmed by 5 bases and the J gene end by 4 bases; junction bases not matched to a gene: 9. The CDR3 runs to 15 residues. Germline V CDR1 and CDR2: SNHLY, FYNNEI. CDR3 amino acids: CASSTVASGMYEQYF. The CDR3 DNA reads as TGTGCCAGCAGTACCGTGGCTAGCGGGATGTACGAGCAGTACTTC.

This clone was picked up one time. The CDR3 spells CASSGSNSYNEQFF. In DNA form, the CDR3 reads TGTGCCAGTAGTGGGTCGAATTCTTACAATGAGCAGTTCTTC. The chain joins TRBV19 to TRBJ2-1; no definite D call. The ends were cut back, 5 bases at V and 4 bases at J, with 12 bases in the middle. The length of the CDR3 is 14 residues. The V gene's germline CDR1 is LNHDA and CDR2 SQIVND (reference sequence).

V and J are TRBV12-2 and TRBJ2-7; the table's D call, TRBD2, was not checked against the DNA. TRBV12-2 is classified as a pseudogene. The CDR3 is 15 residues long. CDR3: CASRWTSGRAREQYF. The CDR3 region has the DNA TGTGCAAGTCGCTGGACTAGCGGGAGGGCCCGGGAGCAGTACTTC.

CDR3 residues: CASSSPDSTDTQYF. The CDR3 DNA follows: TGTGCCAGCAGCTCTCCTGACAGCACAGATACGCAGTATTTT. The rearrangement joins TRBV11-3 to TRBJ2-3; D remains unclear. This CDR3 comprises 14 residues. The germline V and J ends were trimmed by 4 bases and 0 bases, with 8 bases remaining between them. Germline V gene sequence: CDR1 SGHNT, CDR2 YENEEA.

The genes are TRBV15 and TRBJ1-2, with D unclear. Germline loops: CDR1 LNHNV, CDR2 YYDKDF (reference sequence). The CDR3 has 14 amino acids. Trimming cost V 3 bases and J 2 bases, with 10 bases left between them. CDR3 region: CATSRQTRNYGYTF. In nucleotides, the CDR3 is TGTGCCACCAGCAGGCAGACACGGAACTATGGCTACACCTTC.

The chain recombines TRBV19 with TRBJ1-1, with D unclear. Germline V gene sequence: CDR1 LNHDA, CDR2 SQIVND (reference sequence). V was trimmed by 4 bases and J by 1 base, leaving 13 bases between them. CDR3 size: 15 residues. The CDR3 region is CASSTTASPNTEAFF. The CDR3, as DNA: TGTGCCAGTAGTACTACAGCTTCGCCGAACACTGAAGCTTTCTTT.